This entry concerns a single T cell receptor beta chain. Its specificity is not known. Each sample yielded at least 5.5 micrograms of PBMC total RNA. The data stem from a study of blood T cells in healthy people across ages. Alongside a J-beta primer mix, a sample-barcoded 5' primer served in a second PCR lasting about 7 to 11 cycles. In TCRdb, the 5' RACE reads were re-called with MiXCR into one record per CDR3 protein. The sample lists over 1,300,000 distinct CDR3 sequences; approximately 63% were seen once. Overall study findings and caveats: Naive and antigen-experienced cells were not separated, limiting conclusive comparison. Observed TCR beta diversity per million T cells went down as age went up. This fall followed a roughly linear course with age. Correlation between TCR beta diversity and naive T cell percentage was strong.

The CDR3 totals 14 residues. The V gene lost 0 bases and the J gene lost 0 bases, with 6 bases spanning the gap. Germline V gene sequence: CDR1 MNHEY, CDR2 SVGEGT. The sequence came from a man between 18 and 29 years old in good health. The chain is built from TRBV6-2 or TRBV6-3 and TRBJ2-7; the D gene is possibly TRBD1 (6 bases). The material sequenced was blood. CDR3 bases: TGTGCCAGCAGTTACTCGGGGGCCTCCTACGAGCAGTACTTC. Translated, it gives CASSYSGASYEQYF.